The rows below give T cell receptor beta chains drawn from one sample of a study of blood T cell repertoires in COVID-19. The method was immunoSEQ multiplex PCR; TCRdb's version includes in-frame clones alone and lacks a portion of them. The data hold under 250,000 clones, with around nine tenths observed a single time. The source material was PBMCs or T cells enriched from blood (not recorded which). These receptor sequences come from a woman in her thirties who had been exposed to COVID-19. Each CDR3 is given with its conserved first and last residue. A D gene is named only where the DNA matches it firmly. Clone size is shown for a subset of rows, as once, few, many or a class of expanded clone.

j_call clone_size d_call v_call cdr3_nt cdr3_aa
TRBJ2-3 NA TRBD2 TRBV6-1 TGTGCCAGCAGTGAAAGATGGGCGGGAGGGGTCGCAGATACGCAGTATTTT CASSERWAGGVADTQYF
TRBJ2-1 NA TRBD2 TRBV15 TGTGCCACCAGATCCGGGACTAGCGACTACAATGAGCAGTTCTTC CATRSGTSDYNEQFF
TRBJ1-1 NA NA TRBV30 TGTGCCTGTCAGGACTTGGCTGAAGCTTTCTTT CACQDLAEAFF
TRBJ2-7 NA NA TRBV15 TGTGCCACCAGCAGAGATTTGGTAGATTACGAGCAGTACTTC CATSRDLVDYEQYF
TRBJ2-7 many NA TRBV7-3 TGTGCCAGCAGCTTAAACGGGAGATCCCACGAGCAGTACTTC CASSLNGRSHEQYF
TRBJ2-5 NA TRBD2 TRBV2 TGTGCCAGCTTTAGACTAGCTGAAGAGACCCAGTACTTC CASFRLAEETQYF
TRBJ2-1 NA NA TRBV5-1 TGCGCCAGCAGCTTGGTGGTGGCAGGCCTAAGCTCCTACAATGAGCAGTTCTTC CASSLVVAGLSSYNEQFF
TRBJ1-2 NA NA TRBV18 TGTGCCAGCTCACCCGACAGTCTCTATGGCTACACCTTC CASSPDSLYGYTF
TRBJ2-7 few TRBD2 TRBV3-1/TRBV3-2 TGTGCCAGCAGCCCCCAATCTAGCGGGGGCTACTCCTACGAGCAGTACTTC CASSPQSSGGYSYEQYF
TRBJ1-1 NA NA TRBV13 TGTGCCAGCAGCTTAGGCCTGAGGTGGGGGGCTGAAGCTTTCTTT CASSLGLRWGAEAFF
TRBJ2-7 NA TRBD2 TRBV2 TGTGCCAGCAGTGGGACTAGCGGGAGAGGCTACGAGCAGTACTTC CASSGTSGRGYEQYF
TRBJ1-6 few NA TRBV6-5 TGTGCCAGCAGTTCGCACACTAGAGGGTCACCCCTCCACTTT CASSSHTRGSPLHF
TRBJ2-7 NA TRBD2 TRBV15 TGTGCCACCAGCAGAGATGGGCTAGCGGGAGGGCCCTACGAGCAGTACTTC CATSRDGLAGGPYEQYF
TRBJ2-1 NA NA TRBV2 TGTGCCAGCAGTGTCAGGGATGAGCAGTTCTTC CASSVRDEQFF
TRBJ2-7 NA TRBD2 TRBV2 TGTGCCAGCAGTGACGGACTAGCGGGGTACGAGCAGTACTTC CASSDGLAGYEQYF
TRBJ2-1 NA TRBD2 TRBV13 TGTGCCAGCAGCTTAGGCCCGGGACTAGAGGGTGAGCAGTTCTTC CASSLGPGLEGEQFF
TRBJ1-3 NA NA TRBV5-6 TGTGCCAGCAGCGGAGGGACGAACTCTGGAAACACCATATATTTT CASSGGTNSGNTIYF
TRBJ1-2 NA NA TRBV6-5 TGTGCCAGCACCTCCCACAGCAACTATGGCTACACCTTC CASTSHSNYGYTF
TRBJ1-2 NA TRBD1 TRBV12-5 TGTGCTAGTGGGGGACAGGGGGAAGTAGATGGCTACACCTTC CASGGQGEVDGYTF
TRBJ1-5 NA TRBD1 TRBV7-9 TGTGCCAGCAGCTTAGGTACAGGGGCTGATTATCAGCCCCAGCATTTT CASSLGTGADYQPQHF
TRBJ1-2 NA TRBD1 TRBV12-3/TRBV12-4 TGTGCCAGCAGTTCCACAGGGGCCGGCGGCTACACCTTC CASSSTGAGGYTF
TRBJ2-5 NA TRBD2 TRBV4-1 TGCGCCAGCAGTCTAGCGGGAGGGCTTGGCGAGACCCAGTACTTC CASSLAGGLGETQYF
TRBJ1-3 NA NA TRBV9 TGTGCCAGCAGCGTAGTGGCAGTGCCCGGGTTTGGAAACACCATATATTTT CASSVVAVPGFGNTIYF
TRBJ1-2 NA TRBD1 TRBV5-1 TGCGCCAGCAGCTTTGGCCAGGGGGATGGCTACACCTTC CASSFGQGDGYTF
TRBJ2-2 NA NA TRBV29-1 TGCAGCGCTCGCAGGGGAAATAACGGGGAGCTGTTTTTT CSARRGNNGELFF
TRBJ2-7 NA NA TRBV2 TGTGCCAGCGCCAGGGAATCCTACGAGCAGTACTTC CASARESYEQYF
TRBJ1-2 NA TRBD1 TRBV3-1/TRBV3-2 TGTGCCAGCAGCCACCAAGTGGACAGGGGCCTGGTGGGCTACACCTTC CASSHQVDRGLVGYTF
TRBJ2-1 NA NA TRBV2 TGTGCCAGCAAAGGCTCCGAGAGGAGAGACAATGAGCAGTTCTTC CASKGSERRDNEQFF
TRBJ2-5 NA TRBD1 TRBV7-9 TGTGCCAGCAGCTCAGGACAGGGGGAACTGGAGACCCAGTACTTC CASSSGQGELETQYF
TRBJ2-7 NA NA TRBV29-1 TGCAGCGTATTAGGCACGGACAGCTCCTACGAGCAGTACTTC CSVLGTDSSYEQYF
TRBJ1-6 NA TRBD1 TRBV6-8 TGTGCCAGCAGCCGACAGGGTACTTCGTCACCCCTCCACTTT CASSRQGTSSPLHF
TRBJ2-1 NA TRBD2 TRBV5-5 TGTGCCAGCAGACTATCTAGCGGGAGCTCCTACAATGAGCAGTTCTTC CASRLSSGSSYNEQFF
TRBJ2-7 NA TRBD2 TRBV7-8 TGTGCCAGCAGCTCACCTCTGACAGCGGGAGTTGGCTACGAGCAGTACTTC CASSSPLTAGVGYEQYF
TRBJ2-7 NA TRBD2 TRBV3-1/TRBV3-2 TGTGCCAGTGGGACTACTTATGAGCAGTACTTC CASGTTYEQYF
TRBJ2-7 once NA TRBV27 TGTGCCAGCAGTTTGCCAGGGGATTACGAGCAGTACTTC CASSLPGDYEQYF
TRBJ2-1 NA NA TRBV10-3 TGTGCCATCAGTGAAAAGGTGGCTAGCCATCTCCAGTTCTTC CAISEKVASHLQFF
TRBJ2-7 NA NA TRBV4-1 TGCGCCAGCAGCCATGAGCGGACCCTCGACGAGCAGTACTTC CASSHERTLDEQYF
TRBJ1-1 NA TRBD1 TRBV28 TGTGCCAGCAGTTTTATCCAGACAGGGGCTGAAGCTTTCTTT CASSFIQTGAEAFF
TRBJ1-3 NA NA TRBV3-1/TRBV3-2 TGTGCCAGCACCCCCGGGACGGGGGTTGGAAACACCATATATTTT CASTPGTGVGNTIYF
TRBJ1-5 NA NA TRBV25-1 TGTGCCAGCAGTGAGGGGGGTCAGCCCCAGCATTTT CASSEGGQPQHF
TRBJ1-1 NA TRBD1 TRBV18 TGTGCCAGCTCACGGGGACAGGGAGGATCATTTGCTTTCTTT CASSRGQGGSFAFF
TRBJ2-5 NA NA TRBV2 TGTGCCAGCAGGGCGGGGACAGTCCAAGAGACCCAGTACTTC CASRAGTVQETQYF
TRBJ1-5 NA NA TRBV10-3 TGTGCCATCAGGGAACAGCCCGATCAGCCCCAGCATTTT CAIREQPDQPQHF
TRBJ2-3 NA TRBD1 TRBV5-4 TGTGCCAGCAGCTGGGACAGGAGGCTACAGGGTGGGCAGTATTTT CASSWDRRLQGGQYF
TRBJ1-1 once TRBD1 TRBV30 TGTGCCTGGGGACAGGGGAACACTGAAGCTTTCTTT CAWGQGNTEAFF
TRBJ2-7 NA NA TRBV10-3 TGTGCCATCAGGGGTCGGGACTCCTACGAGCAGTACTTC CAIRGRDSYEQYF
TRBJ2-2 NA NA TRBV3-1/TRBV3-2 TGTGCCAGCAGCCAAGTGCGGGCGATCACCGGGGAGCTGTTTTTT CASSQVRAITGELFF
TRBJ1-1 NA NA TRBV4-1 TGCGCCAGCAGCCAAGATTCCGGACAGAGGAACACTGAAGCTTTCTTT CASSQDSGQRNTEAFF
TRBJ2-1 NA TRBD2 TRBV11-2 TGTGCCAGCAGCTTAGTATACGGCCGAAGCGGGAGCGGCTACAATGAGCAGTTCTTC CASSLVYGRSGSGYNEQFF
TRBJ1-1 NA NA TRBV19 TGTGCCAGTAGTATAGGGCGGCTGAACACTGAAGCTTTCTTT CASSIGRLNTEAFF
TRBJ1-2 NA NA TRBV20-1 TGCAGTGCTAGTCCGGACAGTATTAACTATGGCTACACCTTC CSASPDSINYGYTF
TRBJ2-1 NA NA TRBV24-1 TGTGCCACCCGACGAGGAGGGCCAGTCAATGAGCAGTTCTTC CATRRGGPVNEQFF
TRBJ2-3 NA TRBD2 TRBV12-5 TGTGCTAGTGGCACCGTCAGCGGGAGGCCCCCAGATACGCAGTATTTT CASGTVSGRPPDTQYF